Listed here are 25 T cell receptor beta chains from one sample, sequenced in a study of blood T cell repertoires in COVID-19. Clones were read by immunoSEQ multiplex PCR, and TCRdb kept only the in-frame ones, dropping some. The table has fewer than 200,000 clones, roughly nine tenths seen once. The specimen sequenced was peripheral blood. The origin of the receptors is a man aged 18 to 35 who had recovered from COVID-19.

The V call is TRBV6-5, the J call TRBJ2-7, with D hard to call. The length of the CDR3 is 11 residues. The germline CDR1 and CDR2 sequences are MNHEY and SVGAGI. The V gene lost 10 bases and the J gene lost 0 bases, with 7 bases spanning the gap. The CDR3, as DNA: TGTGCCACTGAACTCTCCTACGAGCAGTACTTC. Translated: CATELSYEQYF.

This clone came up once. The chain is built from TRBV5-4 and TRBJ1-1, with a possible D match to TRBD1 (6 bases). CDR1 is SGHNT, CDR2 YYREEE, per germline (reference sequence). The CDR3 is made up of 15 amino acids. Trimming removed 6 bases at V and 4 bases at J, with 19 bases between. The CDR3 spells CASNPGGAEGTEAFF. The CDR3 bases are TGTGCCAGCAACCCGGGGGGGGCCGAGGGCACTGAAGCTTTCTTT.

The CDR3 sequence: CASSMVGQISDGYTF. Written as DNA, the CDR3 is TGTGCCAGTAGTATGGTGGGACAGATCTCAGATGGCTACACCTTC. This chain connects TRBV19 to TRBJ1-2; TRBD1 matches 7 bases. CDR3 size: 15 residues. CDR1 and CDR2 from the germline V gene are LNHDA and SQIVND (reference sequence). After removal of 3 bases from V and 6 bases from J, the junction contained 10 bases not matched to a gene.

The chain joins TRBV3-1 (or the pseudogene TRBV3-2) to TRBJ2-7, with TRBD2 matching 13 bases. The germline gives CDR1 LGHDT, CDR2 YNNKEL (reference sequence). The CDR3 consists of 16 residues. The ends lost 1 base at V and 2 bases at J; junction bases unmatched: 2. CDR3 amino acids: CASSQGLAGGPYEQYF. The CDR3 DNA reads TGTGCCAGCAGCCAAGGACTAGCGGGAGGACCCTACGAGCAGTACTTC.

V and J are TRBV5-1 and TRBJ2-7, with D possibly TRBD2 on 6 matching bases. CDR1 is SGHRS, CDR2 YFSETQ, per germline. The V and J ends lost 0 bases and 2 bases respectively, with 9 bases between them. The length of the CDR3 is 14 residues. CDR3 sequence reads: CASSLEAGPYEQYF. CDR3 sequence (DNA): TGCGCCAGCAGCTTGGAGGCGGGGCCCTACGAGCAGTACTTC.

The genes are TRBV7-8 and TRBJ2-5; weak D call: TRBD1 (6 bases). The CDR3 loop spans 14 amino acids. The V end lost 5 bases, the J end lost 2 bases, and 12 bases lay between the germline ends. CDR1 and CDR2 from the germline V gene are SGHVS and FQNEAQ. Here the CDR3 DNA reads TGTGCCAGCAGCCGAGGGACACTTCAAGAGACCCAGTACTTC. Translated, it gives CASSRGTLQETQYF.

V is TRBV24-1 and J is TRBJ2-6, with D possibly matching TRBD1 (5 bases). The germline CDR1 and CDR2 sequences are KGHDR and SFDVKD. V lost 5 bases to trimming and J lost 2 bases, with 9 bases between them. The CDR3 contains 15 residues. The chain's CDR3 is CATSVGAAGANVLTF. In DNA form, the CDR3 reads TGTGCCACCAGTGTTGGGGCGGCTGGGGCCAACGTCCTGACTTTC.

The gene calls are TRBV3-1 (or the pseudogene TRBV3-2) and TRBJ1-1; TRBD1 might be the D (5 bases). Per germline, CDR1 LGHDT and CDR2 YNNKEL (reference sequence). The CDR3 totals 13 residues. V dropped 7 bases and J dropped 1 base, with 10 bases sitting between them. The CDR3 is CASTLTENTEAFF. The DNA for the CDR3 is TGTGCCAGCACCCTGACAGAGAACACTGAAGCTTTCTTT.

This clone is a singleton in its sample. The chain recombines TRBV19 with TRBJ2-3; TRBD2 matches 10 bases. CDR3 length equals 16 residues. The germline V gene encodes CDR1 LNHDA and CDR2 SQIVND (reference sequence). Trimming took 3 bases from V and 6 from J; bases not matched to a gene: 9. CDR3 coding DNA: TGTGCCAGTAGTATCGCTAGCGGGGGCTTCGTGGATACGCAGTATTTT. This translates into CASSIASGGFVDTQYF.

This chain links TRBV27 with TRBJ1-2; 9 bases align to TRBD1. Germline loops: CDR1 MNHEY, CDR2 SMNVEV (reference sequence). The CDR3 sequence is 14 residues long. Trimming cost V 3 bases and J 7 bases; bases outside gene matches: 6. This CDR3 is CASSFNRGRGGYTF. CDR3 DNA: TGTGCCAGCAGTTTCAACAGGGGGCGTGGTGGCTACACCTTC.

The rearrangement uses TRBV28 and TRBJ2-2, with TRBD1 identical over 10 bases. The CDR3 runs to 15 residues. V was pared by 3 bases and J by 5 bases, with 3 bases of the junction left unmatched. The germline V gene has CDR1 MDHEN and CDR2 SYDVKM. This CDR3 is CASSLGQGSTGELFF. The CDR3 DNA follows: TGTGCCAGCAGTTTGGGACAGGGGAGTACCGGGGAGCTGTTTTTT.

This chain links TRBV27 with TRBJ2-3, with 8 nucleotides matching TRBD2. This CDR3 is 14 amino acids long. Germline-derived CDR1 and CDR2 are MNHEY and SMNVEV (reference sequence). V was pared by 6 bases and J by 7 bases, with 9 bases of the junction left unmatched. In DNA form, the CDR3 reads TGTGCCAGCAGCTATGGGACTAGGGAATATACGCAGTATTTT. Amino acid sequence: CASSYGTREYTQYF.

V and J are TRBV20-1 and TRBJ1-2; D is unclear. The CDR3 extends over 11 amino acids. Trimming stripped 5 bases from V and 4 bases from J, with 8 bases between. Germline CDR1 reads DFQATT; CDR2 reads SNEGSKA (reference sequence). CDR3 in amino acids: CSARPGYGYTF. As DNA, the CDR3 is TGCAGTGCTCGCCCAGGCTATGGCTACACCTTC.

The genes are TRBV21-1 and TRBJ2-2; the table's D call, TRBD2, was not checked against the DNA. TRBV21-1 is designated a pseudogene. This CDR3 spans 18 amino acids. In DNA, the CDR3 is TGTGCCAGCAGTGTGCCGGGACTAGCGGGAGAGGGGCCCGGGGAGCTGTTTTTT. Amino acids: CASSVPGLAGEGPGELFF.

The rearrangement joins TRBV28 to TRBJ2-1; 10 nucleotides align to TRBD1. Germline CDR1 MDHEN, CDR2 SYDVKM. V lost 4 bases to trimming and J lost 15 bases; unmatched junction nucleotides: 3. This CDR3 is 11 amino acids long. The CDR3 here is CASSYGDRGFF. The CDR3 DNA is TGTGCCAGCAGTTATGGGGACAGGGGGTTCTTC. The full variable domain, with the rest looked up from reference TRBV28 and TRBJ2-1, is DVKVTQSSRYLVKRTGEKVFLECVQDMDHENMFWYRQDPGLGLRLIYFSYDVKMKEKGDIPEGYSVSREKKERFSLILESASTNQTSMYLCASSYGDRGFFGPGTRLTVL.

V and J are TRBV24-1 and TRBJ2-7, with 10 bases aligning to TRBD1. CDR3 length: 16 residues. The germline V gene has CDR1 KGHDR and CDR2 SFDVKD. The V gene end was trimmed by 4 bases and the J gene end by 2 bases; junction bases not matched to a gene: 7. CDR3 DNA: TGTGCCACCAGTGACTCCGGGACAGGGGCCACCTACGAGCAGTACTTC. Its protein is CATSDSGTGATYEQYF.

This clone was detected only once. This sequence joins TRBV19 and TRBJ1-2; 8 bases agree with TRBD1. In germline, CDR1 is LNHDA, CDR2 SQIVND (reference sequence). Trimming took 3 bases from V and 6 from J; bases not matched to a gene: 6. CDR3 length equals 14 residues. Written as DNA, the CDR3 is TGTGCCAGTAGTATCGGGCAGGGGGCAGATGGCTACACCTTC. It translates to CASSIGQGADGYTF.

The rearrangement uses TRBV6-2 or TRBV6-3 and TRBJ1-2; D call uncertain. Per germline, CDR1 MNHEY and CDR2 SVGEGT. CDR3 length: 11 residues. Trimming removed 3 bases at V and 6 bases at J, with 5 bases between. The CDR3 nucleotides are TGTGCCAGCAGTTATCCCGATGGCTACACCTTC. Encoded protein: CASSYPDGYTF.

This clone was counted once. The chain is built from TRBV6-2 or TRBV6-3 and TRBJ1-5, with D unresolved. Germline CDR1 is MNHEY and CDR2 is SVGEGT. This CDR3 contains 15 residues. V was clipped by 1 base and J by 0 bases, with 7 bases between them. The CDR3 DNA reads as TGTGCCAGCAGTTACTTGGAGGTTAGCAATCAGCCCCAGCATTTT. It codes for CASSYLEVSNQPQHF.

J is TRBJ2-1 and V is TRBV27; 9 bases match TRBD1. The CDR3 is made up of 16 amino acids. With V trimmed by 0 bases and J by 5 bases, 5 bases remained unmatched. Germline V gene sequence: CDR1 MNHEY, CDR2 SMNVEV (reference sequence). CDR3 protein: CASSLSGQGSHNEQFF. In DNA, the CDR3 is TGTGCCAGCAGTTTATCGGGACAGGGTAGCCACAATGAGCAGTTCTTC.

The gene calls are TRBV6-2 or TRBV6-3 and TRBJ2-1, with D uncertain. V gave up 0 bases and J gave up 5 bases, with 5 bases separating them. This CDR3 spans 13 amino acids. Germline V gene data show CDR1 as MNHEY and CDR2 as SVGEGT. Here the CDR3 reads CASSYSLNNEQFF. The CDR3 DNA is TGTGCCAGCAGTTACTCACTCAACAATGAGCAGTTCTTC.

V usage is TRBV6-6 and J usage is TRBJ2-3; 9 nucleotides line up with TRBD2. CDR1 is MNHNY, CDR2 SVGAGI, per germline (reference sequence). The ends lost 8 bases at V and 2 bases at J; junction bases unmatched: 8. The CDR3 is 15 amino acids. The chain's CDR3 is CASDATSGYTDTQYF. The CDR3 nucleotides are TGTGCCAGCGACGCGACTAGCGGCTACACAGATACGCAGTATTTT.

This chain joins TRBV27 and TRBJ2-4; 7 positions agree with TRBD1. The V gene's germline CDR1 is MNHEY and CDR2 SMNVEV (reference sequence). The CDR3 length is 16 residues. V lost 5 bases and J lost 6; bases outside the gene matches: 13. For the CDR3, the DNA is TGTGCCAGCAGTACCTGGGACAGTTCTCTCGGAAACATTCAGTACTTC. This sequence encodes CASSTWDSSLGNIQYF.

The rearrangement links TRBV6-5 to TRBJ2-7; 7 bases match TRBD2. The trim removed 6 bases at V and 3 bases at J, leaving 5 bases unmatched. This CDR3 is 13 amino acids long. Looked up from germline, CDR1 is MNHEY and CDR2 is SVGAGI. The DNA of the CDR3 is TGTGCCAGCAGCCCGGGGGGTAACTACGAGCAGTACTTC. Its translation: CASSPGGNYEQYF.

This clone showed up just once. The chain combines TRBV10-3 with TRBJ2-7, with 9 positions matching TRBD1. The CDR3 has 17 residues. Trimming removed 0 bases from V and 1 base from J; junction bases left unmatched: 7. CDR1 is ENHRY, CDR2 SYGVKD, per germline. The DNA of the CDR3 is TGTGCCATCAGTGAGTCTAAAACAGGGGGCGCGTCCTACGAGCAGTACTTC. Encoded protein: CAISESKTGGASYEQYF.